This TCR beta chain was sequenced for a study of T cells after posttransplantation cyclophosphamide. Sequenced by immunoSEQ multiplex PCR; TCRdb stores in-frame clones only, minus some. The sample contains around 6,700 clones, none occurring once; 5% to 5.5% lies in the top ten. Treatment was busulfan-fludarabine conditioning, a marrow graft, and cyclophosphamide on days +3 and +4. Germline CDR1 ENHRY, CDR2 SYGVKD. The CDR3 is 14 residues long. This clone was picked up a small number of times. The junction differs from germline at one of its ends, possibly a read error. The sample contains more than one DNA sequence encoding this CDR3.

Sequences were derived from PBMCs, sampled after an allogeneic stem cell transplant with post-transplant cyclophosphamide. The sequence was obtained from a male patient aged 30 to 39 who received an allogeneic stem cell transplant from an unrelated donor, was CMV-positive, and had acute and chronic GVHD. Some T cells may have come from the graft donor. V is TRBV10-3 and J is TRBJ2-5; TRBD2 is a possible D gene (6 bases). Written as DNA, the CDR3 is TGCGCCACTAAGCCCCCCGGGACTGAAGAGACCCAGTACTTC. Protein product: CATKPPGTEETQYF.